Listed here are 27 T cell receptor beta chains from one sample, sequenced in a study of blood T cell repertoires in COVID-19. Assay used: immunoSEQ multiplex PCR; TCRdb lists only in-frame clones, some missing. The sample has more than 20,000 clones, 90% seen once. The sequenced sample consisted of peripheral blood. These receptors were obtained from a man aged 65 to 85 with acute or convalescent COVID-19.

The genes are TRBV5-1 and TRBJ1-1, with D maybe TRBD1 (5 bases). The germline gives CDR1 SGHRS, CDR2 YFSETQ. Trimming removed 0 bases from V and 4 bases from J, with 10 bases in between. The CDR3 has 14 amino acids. The CDR3 is CASSLDAGGTEAFF. The CDR3 coding sequence is TGCGCCAGCAGCTTGGATGCGGGGGGCACTGAAGCTTTCTTT.

This clone was detected only once. The chain employs TRBV19 and TRBJ2-2; 7 nucleotides align to TRBD1. The V and J ends lost 10 bases and 1 base, in that order; junction bases with no gene match: 9. The CDR3 is made up of 15 amino acids. Germline V gives CDR1 LNHDA, CDR2 SQIVND (reference sequence). The chain's CDR3 is CATSPRTGNTGELFF. CDR3 sequence (DNA): TGTGCCACCTCACCTCGGACAGGGAACACCGGGGAGCTGTTTTTT.

The rearrangement links TRBV5-5 to TRBJ2-5, with a possible D match to TRBD2 (6 bases). Per the germline V gene, CDR1 is SGHKS and CDR2 is YYEKEE (reference sequence). Deletions cut 2 bases from V and 1 base from J, with 12 bases between. The CDR3 is made up of 15 amino acids. As DNA, the CDR3 is TGTGCCAGCAGCTTTAGCGGAGAGGGCCAAGAGACCCAGTACTTC. Its protein product is CASSFSGEGQETQYF.

V is TRBV4-2 and J is TRBJ1-2; 9 bases fit TRBD1. The CDR3 has 15 amino acids. From germline, CDR1 is LGHNA and CDR2 YNFKEQ. Unmatched junction bases numbered 6, after V lost 4 bases and J lost 3 bases. The CDR3, as DNA: TGTGCCAGCAGCCTCCGGGACAGGGTTGACTATGGCTACACCTTC. Translating it yields CASSLRDRVDYGYTF.

J is TRBJ1-4 and V is TRBV28; D is uncertain. There are 13 residues in the CDR3. Trimming stripped 8 bases from V and 3 bases from J, with 10 bases between. CDR1 and CDR2 (germline): MDHEN, SYDVKM. The CDR3 nucleotides read TGTGCCAGCTCCACCCGGGCTAATGAAAAACTGTTTTTT. This encodes CASSTRANEKLFF. Supplemented by reference TRBV28 and TRBJ1-4, the full variable domain reads DVKVTQSSRYLVKRTGEKVFLECVQDMDHENMFWYRQDPGLGLRLIYFSYDVKMKEKGDIPEGYSVSREKKERFSLILESASTNQTSMYLCASSTRANEKLFFGSGTQLSVL.

The V gene is TRBV28, the J gene TRBJ1-5; a weak D match, TRBD1 (5 bases). The V gene's germline CDR1 is MDHEN and CDR2 SYDVKM. This CDR3 comprises 15 residues. V was pared by 5 bases and J by 6 bases, with 17 bases between. The DNA for the CDR3 is TGTGCCAGCAGTCCCTTCTCGGGGGGTGGTCAGCCCCAGCATTTT. It yields the protein CASSPFSGGGQPQHF.

The CDR3 DNA sequence: TGTGCCAGCAGTTTATCTAGACAGGGGGCCAACGAGCAGTACTTC. It codes for CASSLSRQGANEQYF. The chain carries TRBV27 and TRBJ2-7, with TRBD1 matching over 10 bases. V lost 0 bases, J lost 5 bases, and 4 bases stayed unmatched. Looked up from germline, CDR1 is MNHEY and CDR2 is SMNVEV (reference sequence). CDR3 length: 15 residues.

The V and J genes are TRBV10-3 and TRBJ2-6, with a tentative D call TRBD1 (5 bases). This CDR3 is 16 amino acids long. Germline CDR1 reads ENHRY; CDR2 reads SYGVKD. Trimming took off 11 bases at V and 0 bases at J, with 17 bases between the two ends. The CDR3 region has the DNA TGTGCCGCCGGGCAGGGAAGCCTCTCTGGGGCCAACGTCCTGACTTTC. The encoded protein is CAAGQGSLSGANVLTF.

The chain employs TRBV19 and TRBJ1-6; TRBD1 agrees at 7 bases. The junction had 3 bases not matched to a gene; V was cut back by 9 bases and J by 4 bases. The CDR3 spans 13 residues. The germline V gene has CDR1 LNHDA and CDR2 SQIVND (reference sequence). The CDR3 bases are TGTGCCAGCAACAGGGGTTATAATTCACCCCTCCACTTT. Its protein is CASNRGYNSPLHF. Supplemented by reference TRBV19 and TRBJ1-6, the full variable domain reads DGGITQSPKYLFRKEGQNVTLSCEQNLNHDAMYWYRQDPGQGLRLIYYSQIVNDFQKGDIAEGYSVSREKKESFPLTVTSAQKNPTAFYLCASNRGYNSPLHFGNGTRLTVT.

The chain uses TRBV18 and TRBJ1-2; a possible D gene is TRBD1 (5 bases). The CDR3 extends over 17 amino acids. V lost 6 bases, J lost 8 bases, and 28 bases lay in between. CDR1 and CDR2 from the germline V gene are KGHSH and LQKENI. CDR3 residues: CASSSDTQMRKASGYTF. Here the CDR3 DNA reads TGTGCCAGCTCTTCGGACACACAGATGAGAAAAGCAAGCGGCTACACCTTC.

The chain uses TRBV7-2 and TRBJ2-1; 10 nucleotides line up with TRBD2. Germline loops: CDR1 SGHTA, CDR2 FQGNSA. The CDR3 loop spans 15 amino acids. V was pared by 2 bases and J by 7 bases, with 5 bases of the junction left unmatched. CDR3 amino acids: CASSLTGTSVNEQFF. CDR3 DNA: TGTGCCAGCAGCTTAACCGGGACTAGCGTGAATGAGCAGTTCTTC.

The gene calls are TRBV4-3 and TRBJ1-1, with TRBD1 matching over 7 bases. The ends lost 0 bases at V and 6 bases at J; junction bases unmatched: 19. Germline CDR1 LGHNA, CDR2 YSLEER. This CDR3 has 19 amino acids. CDR3 sequence reads: CASSQDRDSFIRGWAEAFF. CDR3 DNA sequence: TGCGCCAGCAGCCAAGATAGGGACAGTTTCATAAGGGGGTGGGCTGAAGCTTTCTTT.

This clone was seen only once. This chain joins TRBV7-9 and TRBJ1-4, with 7 positions matching TRBD1. V was clipped by 5 bases and J by 8 bases; unmatched bases: 8. The length of the CDR3 is 14 residues. Germline lookup yields CDR1 SEHNR and CDR2 FQNEAQ (reference sequence). For the CDR3, the DNA is TGTGCCAGCAGCCTAGGACAGGTGGGAGAAAAACTGTTTTTT. Translated, it gives CASSLGQVGEKLFF.

The V and J genes are TRBV29-1 and TRBJ2-6; D remains ambiguous. The CDR3 runs 13 residues. Between the trimmed V and J ends, which lost 3 bases and 4 bases, there was a span of 7 bases. CDR1 and CDR2 from the germline V gene are SQVTM and ANQGSEA. CDR3 bases: TGCAGCGTTGATCTGGAGGGGGCCAACGTCCTGACTTTC. Amino acids: CSVDLEGANVLTF. The full variable domain, with the rest looked up from reference TRBV29-1 and TRBJ2-6, is SAVISQKPSRDICQRGTSLTIQCQVDSQVTMMFWYRQQPGQSLTLIATANQGSEATYESGFVIDKFPISRPNLTFSTLTVSNMSPEDSSIYLCSVDLEGANVLTFGAGSRLTVL.

The chain joins TRBV2 to TRBJ1-5; weak D call: TRBD1 (5 bases). The V end was cut by 3 bases, the J end by 7 bases, with 19 bases between. CDR1 is SNHLY, CDR2 FYNNEI, per germline. The CDR3 is 16 residues long. The CDR3 nucleotides are TGTGCCAGCAGTGAGAGAAGCTTCGGGCACAGGCAGCCCCAGCATTTT. Protein product: CASSERSFGHRQPQHF.

This chain connects TRBV3-1 (or the pseudogene TRBV3-2) to TRBJ1-1; 8 nucleotides line up with TRBD1. Germline V lookup: CDR1 LGHDT, CDR2 YNNKEL (reference sequence). The CDR3 loop spans 17 amino acids. J lost 4 bases, V lost 6 bases, and 16 bases had no gene match. CDR3 region: CASRLFGQGAFSTEAFF. The CDR3, as DNA: TGTGCCAGCAGACTATTTGGGCAGGGGGCGTTCAGCACTGAAGCTTTCTTT.

This clone has just a few counts. This rearrangement joins TRBV2 to TRBJ2-5, with 8 bases lining up with TRBD2. The germline CDR1 and CDR2 sequences are SNHLY and FYNNEI. The V segment lost 5 bases and the J segment 9 bases; nucleotides outside the gene matches: 14. The CDR3 length is 15 residues. CDR3 bases: TGTGCCAGCAGTCTAGCGGGTGGGGCCAGCGGGGCCCAGTACTTC. Its translation is CASSLAGGASGAQYF.

The chain uses TRBV27 and TRBJ2-1, with TRBD2 identical over 10 bases. The ends lost 2 bases at V and 6 bases at J; junction bases unmatched: 4. The length of the CDR3 is 15 residues. Germline-derived CDR1 and CDR2 are MNHEY and SMNVEV (reference sequence). The CDR3 coding sequence is TGTGCCAGCAGTTTAAGGGCTAGCGGGAGCAATGAGCAGTTCTTC. This codes for CASSLRASGSNEQFF.

This chain uses TRBV25-1 with TRBJ1-5; D not resolved. V was cut by 1 base and J by 9 bases, with 10 bases left in between. The CDR3 is 13 amino acids. CDR1 is MGHDK and CDR2 is SYGVNS in the germline V gene. This chain's CDR3 is CASSELYGRPQHF. CDR3 DNA: TGTGCCAGCAGTGAATTATACGGGAGGCCCCAGCATTTT.

The chain carries TRBV5-1 and TRBJ1-2, with 8 positions matching TRBD1. From germline, CDR1 is SGHRS and CDR2 YFSETQ. There are 14 residues in the CDR3. Losses at the gene ends were 0 bases for V and 6 bases for J; bases not matched to a gene: 4. CDR3 protein: CASSLGLTGDGYTF. Written as DNA, the CDR3 is TGCGCCAGCAGCTTGGGTTTGACAGGGGATGGCTACACCTTC.

This clone was seen only a few times. The chain uses TRBV7-2 and TRBJ2-2; the D is unclear. The V and J ends lost 2 bases and 0 bases respectively, with 10 bases between them. Per germline, CDR1 SGHTA and CDR2 FQGNSA. The CDR3 runs to 16 residues. The CDR3 protein is CASSLWHVANTGELFF. Written as DNA, the CDR3 is TGTGCCAGCAGCTTATGGCACGTCGCGAACACCGGGGAGCTGTTTTTT.

The chain employs TRBV4-3 and TRBJ2-2, with D possibly being TRBD2 (5 bases). This CDR3 is 15 amino acids long. Trimming cost V 0 bases and J 3 bases, with 8 bases left between them. The V gene's germline CDR1 is LGHNA and CDR2 YSLEER. CDR3 nucleotides: TGCGCCAGCAGCCAAGATCGAGCGGACACCGGGGAGCTGTTTTTT. Translating it yields CASSQDRADTGELFF.

V is TRBV18 and J is TRBJ2-7, with D possibly TRBD1 on 7 matching bases. The germline CDR1 and CDR2 sequences are KGHSH and LQKENI. The CDR3 contains 15 residues. Trimming took 6 bases from V and 2 from J, leaving 17 bases between them. In DNA, the CDR3 is TGTGCCAGCTCCTTATTACAGGGGAGGACCTACGAGCAGTACTTC. Amino acids: CASSLLQGRTYEQYF.

This chain connects TRBV29-1 to TRBJ2-7, with 8 bases that match TRBD1. Germline CDR1 and CDR2: SQVTM and ANQGSEA. The CDR3 length is 13 residues. Germline trimming cut 6 bases from V and 1 base from J; bases unmatched to any gene: 5. CDR3 residues: CSVAGGGSYEQYF. CDR3 DNA sequence: TGCAGCGTGGCAGGGGGCGGGTCCTACGAGCAGTACTTC.

V is TRBV10-2 and J is TRBJ1-6, with D possibly matching TRBD1 (5 bases). The CDR3 extends over 15 amino acids. Germline CDR1 is WSHSY and CDR2 is SAAADI. The V gene lost 7 bases and the J gene lost 0 bases, with 10 bases spanning the gap. The CDR3 DNA is TGCGCCAGCAAACAGGAGAGCTCCTATAATTCACCCCTCCACTTT. Translated: CASKQESSYNSPLHF.

The rearrangement joins TRBV19 to TRBJ1-2, with 8 bases identical to TRBD1. This CDR3 spans 15 amino acids. Germline V gene sequence: CDR1 LNHDA, CDR2 SQIVND (reference sequence). With V trimmed by 5 bases and J by 6 bases, 11 bases remained unmatched. CDR3 DNA: TGTGCCAGTAGTCTGGGACAGGCTTTCAGTAATGGCTACACCTTC. Encoded protein: CASSLGQAFSNGYTF.

This chain joins TRBV19 and TRBJ2-1; possibly TRBD1 for D (6 bases). Deletions cut 3 bases from V and 3 bases from J, with 15 bases between. From germline, CDR1 is LNHDA and CDR2 SQIVND (reference sequence). The CDR3 spans 16 residues. Here the CDR3 DNA reads TGTGCCAGTAGTATTCCGGCAGGGGCGAACTACAATGAGCAGTTCTTC. Protein product: CASSIPAGANYNEQFF.